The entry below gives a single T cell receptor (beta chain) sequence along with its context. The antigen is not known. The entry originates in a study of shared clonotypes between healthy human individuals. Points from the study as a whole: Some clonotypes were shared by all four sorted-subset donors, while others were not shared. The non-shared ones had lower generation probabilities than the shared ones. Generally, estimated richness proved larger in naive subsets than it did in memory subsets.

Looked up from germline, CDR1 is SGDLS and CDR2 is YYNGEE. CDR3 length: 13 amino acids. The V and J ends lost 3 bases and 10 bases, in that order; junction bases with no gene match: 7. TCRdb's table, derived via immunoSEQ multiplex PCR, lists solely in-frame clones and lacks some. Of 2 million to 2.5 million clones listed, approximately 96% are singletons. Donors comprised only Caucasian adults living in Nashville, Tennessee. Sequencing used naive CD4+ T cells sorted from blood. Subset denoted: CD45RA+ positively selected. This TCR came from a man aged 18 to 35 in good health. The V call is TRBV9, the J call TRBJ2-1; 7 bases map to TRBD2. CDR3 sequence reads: CASSAGRGGEQFF. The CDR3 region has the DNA TGTGCCAGCAGCGCGGGGCGCGGGGGAGAGCAGTTCTTC.